The clone carrying this T cell receptor beta chain was counted between two and nine times. The antigen is undetermined. Unmatched junction bases numbered 14, after V lost 10 bases and J lost 10 bases. The V gene's germline CDR1 is LGHDT and CDR2 YNNKEL (reference sequence). The CDR3 sequence is 14 residues long. The sample comes from a study of early T cells in non-severe SARS-CoV-2 infection. About the study: Bulk RNA taken from unsorted whole blood was sequenced, leaving chains unpaired. Study observations and caveats: VDJdb-based matching was biased toward anti-spike CD8 responses and missed private and CD4 specificities.

Individual cDNA molecules were tagged with unique molecular identifiers. Via MiXCR, TCRdb re-called the 5' RACE reads, giving one row per CDR3 protein. The data show over 60,000 distinct CDR3 sequences, around 13% seen once. Input material: whole blood. The clonotype was recovered from an adult who was a healthcare worker with PCR-confirmed SARS-CoV-2 infection or an uninfected control (not recorded which). The genes are TRBV3-1 and TRBJ2-1, with 9 bases matching TRBD2. The CDR3 bases are TGTGCCACCAAAGCGGGGGGTCCCAAGGGGGAGCAGTTCTTC. The encoded protein is CATKAGGPKGEQFF.